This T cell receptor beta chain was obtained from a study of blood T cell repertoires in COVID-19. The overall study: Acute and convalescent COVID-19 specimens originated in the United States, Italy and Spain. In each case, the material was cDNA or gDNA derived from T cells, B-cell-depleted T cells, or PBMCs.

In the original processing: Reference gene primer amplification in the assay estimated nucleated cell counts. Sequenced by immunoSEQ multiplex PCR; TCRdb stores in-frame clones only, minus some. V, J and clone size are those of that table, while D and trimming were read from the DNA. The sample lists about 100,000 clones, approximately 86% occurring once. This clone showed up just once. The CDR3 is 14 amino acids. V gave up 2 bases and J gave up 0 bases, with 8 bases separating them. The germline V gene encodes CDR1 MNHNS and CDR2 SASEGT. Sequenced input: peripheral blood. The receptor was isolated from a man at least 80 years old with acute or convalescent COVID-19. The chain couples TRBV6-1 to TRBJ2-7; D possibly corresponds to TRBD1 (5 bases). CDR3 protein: CASSEQGSSYEQYF. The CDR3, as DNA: TGTGCCAGCAGTGAACAGGGAAGCTCCTACGAGCAGTACTTC.